These 28 T cell receptor beta chains originate from one sample sequenced in a study of vaccination and CD4 T cells after COVID-19. The study sequenced cultured CD4+ T cell DNA using the Oncomine TCR Beta short-read assay. One entry per CDR3 protein results from TCRdb running MiXCR on the PCR reads. The top ten hold roughly 9.9% of the sample, which has about 21,000 distinct CDR3 sequences, around 42% seen once. As for time point: late sampling 161 to 241 days after vaccination in three convalescent patients. Described treatment: approximately nine-day PBMC culture with coronavirus spike peptide pools or control peptides (ViraFEST assay). These receptors lack a known antigen. The sequences come from CD4+ T cells from blood, cultured in vitro, collected about 7 months after SARS-CoV-2 vaccination. All receptors come from a human donor who had recovered from COVID-19.

The V gene is TRBV7-8, the J gene TRBJ2-7; D not resolved. The V gene's germline CDR1 is SGHVS and CDR2 FQNEAQ. Trimming stripped 4 bases from V and 0 bases from J, with 13 bases between. The CDR3 is made up of 15 amino acids. In DNA, the CDR3 is TGTGCCAGCAGCTCAATCCGTCTAACCTCCTACGAGCAGTACTTC. Its translation: CASSSIRLTSYEQYF.

The gene calls are TRBV6-2 or TRBV6-3 and TRBJ1-2; 9 bases map to TRBD1. CDR1 and CDR2 from the germline V gene are MNHEY and SVGEGT. This CDR3 is 12 amino acids long. V was pared by 6 bases and J by 7 bases, with 3 bases of the junction left unmatched. This CDR3 is CASRGQGGGYTF. The CDR3 DNA reads as TGTGCCAGCAGGGGACAGGGAGGTGGCTACACCTTC.

This clonotype was recorded a few times. The CDR3 protein is CASSSQYRGLSRNSPLHF. The CDR3 DNA sequence: TGTGCCAGCAGTTCCCAATACAGGGGGCTCTCGAGAAATTCACCCCTCCACTTT. The rearrangement joins TRBV6-5 to TRBJ1-6, with 9 bases lining up with TRBD1. The CDR3 is 18 residues long. V shed 4 bases and J 7 bases; nucleotides not matched to a gene: 14. Germline CDR1 MNHEY, CDR2 SVGAGI.

The V and J genes are TRBV6-1 and TRBJ2-3; no clear D. In germline, CDR1 is MNHNS, CDR2 SASEGT. This CDR3 has 14 amino acids. V was trimmed by 6 bases and J by 2 bases, leaving 12 bases between them. CDR3 DNA sequence: TGTGCCAGCAGCCGAACTATATACACAGATACGCAGTATTTT. It specifies CASSRTIYTDTQYF.

This chain joins TRBV7-2 and TRBJ2-5, with 10 bases that match TRBD2. The V gene end was trimmed by 3 bases and the J gene end by 5 bases; junction bases not matched to a gene: 6. The CDR3 loop spans 15 amino acids. Germline V gives CDR1 SGHTA, CDR2 FQGNSA. CDR3 DNA: TGTGCCAGCAGCTTGGATAGCGGGAGGTGGGAGACCCAGTACTTC. It is translated as CASSLDSGRWETQYF.

V is TRBV27 and J is TRBJ2-4, with no clear D. Germline CDR1 and CDR2: MNHEY and SMNVEV (reference sequence). The CDR3 consists of 14 residues. V lost 5 bases and J lost 3, with 11 bases in between. This chain's CDR3 is CASSPRGVKNIQYF. CDR3 sequence (DNA): TGTGCCAGCAGTCCCAGAGGTGTCAAAAACATTCAGTACTTC.

A few counts support this clonotype. The CDR3 protein is CSARVTLNNSPLHF. In nucleotides, the CDR3 is TGCAGTGCTAGAGTGACATTGAATAATTCACCCCTCCACTTT. The chain has TRBV20-1 and TRBJ1-6; D remains unclear. The CDR3 sequence is 14 residues long. Germline CDR1 is DFQATT and CDR2 is SNEGSKA (reference sequence). The V gene lost 1 base and the J gene lost 5 bases, with 9 bases spanning the gap.

The chain joins TRBV7-8 to TRBJ2-1; no definite D call. Germline V gene lookup returns CDR1 SGHVS and CDR2 FQNEAQ. The CDR3 is made up of 15 amino acids. V gave up 1 base and J gave up 4 bases, with 11 bases separating them. The CDR3 nucleotides are TGTGCCAGCAGCTTAGATAAGTTAGGGTACAATGAGCAGTTCTTC. This gives the protein CASSLDKLGYNEQFF.

V and J are TRBV7-2 and TRBJ2-3; D may be TRBD1 or TRBD2 (5 bases each). CDR1 and CDR2 (germline): SGHTA, FQGNSA. The CDR3 spans 14 residues. The ends were cut back, 5 bases at V and 6 bases at J, with 15 bases in the middle. The CDR3 DNA reads TGTGCCAGCAGCCAGGGCTCTACTAGGGATACGCAGTATTTT. Translated: CASSQGSTRDTQYF.

The sample holds a few counts of this clonotype. This sequence joins TRBV6-5 and TRBJ1-6; no definite D call. The CDR3 contains 13 residues. Trimming cost V 2 bases and J 14 bases, with 13 bases left between them. Per germline, CDR1 MNHEY and CDR2 SVGAGI. Here the CDR3 DNA reads TGTGCCAGCAGTTACCGGGCGGCGCGCACCCTCCACTTT. Translating it yields CASSYRAARTLHF.

This chain uses TRBV15 with TRBJ1-1, with unresolved D. Trimming pared 4 bases from V and 2 bases from J, leaving 8 bases between. CDR3 length: 13 amino acids. Germline lookup yields CDR1 LNHNV and CDR2 YYDKDF (reference sequence). The CDR3: CATSNRINTEAFF. DNA of the CDR3: TGTGCCACCAGCAATCGAATAAACACTGAAGCTTTCTTT.

The rearrangement links TRBV7-9 to TRBJ1-6, with unresolved D. Germline V gene sequence: CDR1 SEHNR, CDR2 FQNEAQ (reference sequence). This CDR3 comprises 14 residues. Trimming stripped 6 bases from V and 7 bases from J, with 13 bases between. CDR3 coding DNA: TGTGCCAGCAGTAATACAGATTTCAATTCACCCCTCCACTTT. Its translation is CASSNTDFNSPLHF. The whole variable domain, remainder taken from reference TRBV7-9 and TRBJ1-6, is DTGVSQNPRHKITKRGQNVTFRCDPISEHNRLYWYRQTLGQGPEFLTYFQNEAQLEKSRLLSDRFSAERPKGSFSTLEIQRTEQGDSAMYLCASSNTDFNSPLHFGNGTRLTVT.

This clonotype appeared a few times. CDR3 protein: CSARDPGGTGELFF. The CDR3 region has the DNA TGCAGTGCTAGAGATCCTGGGGGAACCGGGGAGCTGTTTTTT. The chain joins TRBV20-1 to TRBJ2-2; D may match TRBD1 or TRBD2 (5 bases each). The germline V gene has CDR1 DFQATT and CDR2 SNEGSKA (reference sequence). The CDR3 runs 14 residues. V lost 0 bases to trimming and J lost 5 bases, with 10 bases between them.

The chain has TRBV15 and TRBJ1-1; D call uncertain. CDR1 is LNHNV, CDR2 YYDKDF, per germline (reference sequence). The CDR3 totals 14 residues. The V gene lost 6 bases and the J gene lost 5 bases, with 16 bases spanning the gap. CDR3 region: CATSGFEGYTEAFF. The DNA for the CDR3 is TGTGCCACCAGTGGGTTTGAAGGTTATACTGAAGCTTTCTTT. Filled out from reference TRBV15 and TRBJ1-1, the complete variable domain reads DAMVIQNPRYQVTQFGKPVTLSCSQTLNHNVMYWYQQKSSQAPKLLFHYYDKDFNNEADTPDNFQSRRPNTSFCFLDIRSPGLGDTAMYLCATSGFEGYTEAFFGQGTRLTVV.

The chain employs TRBV20-1 and TRBJ2-5; 10 bases agree with TRBD2. Trimming cost V 3 bases and J 5 bases; bases outside gene matches: 9. Germline V gene lookup returns CDR1 DFQATT and CDR2 SNEGSKA (reference sequence). CDR3 size: 15 residues. DNA of the CDR3: TGCAGTGCTAGTTCGGCTAGCGGGAGCGGGGAGACCCAGTACTTC. This encodes CSASSASGSGETQYF.

The chain carries TRBV7-9 and TRBJ2-7, with TRBD2 identical over 8 bases. V dropped 5 bases and J dropped 3; count of bases not matched to a gene: 15. Germline V gene lookup returns CDR1 SEHNR and CDR2 FQNEAQ (reference sequence). This CDR3 spans 17 amino acids. CDR3 in DNA: TGTGCCAGCAGCCTTATGGGGGGAGCGGGAGCCCGCTACGAGCAGTACTTC. Residues: CASSLMGGAGARYEQYF.

The rearrangement links TRBV20-1 to TRBJ2-5; D gene ambiguous. This CDR3 has 13 residues. The V gene lost 4 bases and the J gene lost 7 bases, with 16 bases spanning the gap. CDR1 is DFQATT, CDR2 SNEGSKA, per germline (reference sequence). The CDR3 bases are TGCAGTGCTATAATCTCTAGTCGGTCGACCCAGTACTTC. Its protein product is CSAIISSRSTQYF.

Only a few counts were recorded for this clonotype. CDR3 DNA: TGTGCCACCAGCAGGGAGGACAGGGGGTTGAGCGGGGAGCTGTTTTTT. Translation gives CATSREDRGLSGELFF. The chain joins TRBV15 to TRBJ2-2, with 10 bases aligning to TRBD1. Trimming at V came to 3 bases and at J to 7 bases, leaving 8 bases not matched to a gene. This CDR3 is built from 16 residues. Germline V lookup: CDR1 LNHNV, CDR2 YYDKDF (reference sequence).

V gene TRBV6-1 combines with J gene TRBJ1-5, with TRBD1 matching over 7 bases. With V trimmed by 7 bases and J by 0 bases, 6 bases remained unmatched. The CDR3 loop spans 15 amino acids. CDR1 and CDR2 (germline): MNHNS, SASEGT. CDR3: CASKLGTVSNQPQHF. DNA of the CDR3: TGTGCCAGCAAGCTCGGGACAGTTAGCAATCAGCCCCAGCATTTT.

There are a few counts of this clonotype. The CDR3 here is CASSVYEQYF. In DNA form, the CDR3 reads TGTGCCAGCAGTGTCTACGAGCAGTACTTC. V is TRBV6-1 and J is TRBJ2-7; no clear D. Germline V gene lookup returns CDR1 MNHNS and CDR2 SASEGT. The V and J ends lost 4 bases and 3 bases respectively, with 1 base between them. The CDR3 loop spans 10 amino acids.

This clonotype was detected only a few times. V usage is TRBV6-1 and J usage is TRBJ1-5; 9 nucleotides match TRBD1. With 9 bases clipped from V and 6 bases from J, the junction kept 6 bases outside the gene matches. Per germline, CDR1 MNHNS and CDR2 SASEGT. The CDR3 loop spans 13 amino acids. The CDR3 here is CASSQGASQPQHF. CDR3 nucleotide sequence: TGTGCCAGTTCACAGGGGGCGAGTCAGCCCCAGCATTTT.

The CDR3, as DNA: TGTGCCAGCAGCGCTAGTAGCGGTGCTAATCAGCCCCAGCATTTT. Translating gives CASSASSGANQPQHF. V usage is TRBV9 and J usage is TRBJ1-5, with D unclear. The CDR3 totals 15 residues. The V gene's germline CDR1 is SGDLS and CDR2 YYNGEE. The germline V and J ends were trimmed by 3 bases and 4 bases, with 14 bases remaining between them.

The gene calls are TRBV20-1 and TRBJ2-3; TRBD1 or TRBD2 may be the D gene (5 bases each). The CDR3 runs to 17 residues. Trimming shortened V by 3 bases and J by 2 bases, and 21 bases separated the two germline ends. The germline V gene encodes CDR1 DFQATT and CDR2 SNEGSKA (reference sequence). Here the CDR3 DNA reads TGCAGTGCTAGTAGCTATTATCTTACGGGACCCACAGATACGCAGTATTTT. This sequence encodes CSASSYYLTGPTDTQYF.

This chain uses TRBV6-4 with TRBJ1-6; 9 nucleotides line up with TRBD1. Germline loops: CDR1 MRHNA, CDR2 SNTAGT. The ends lost 2 bases at V and 8 bases at J; junction bases unmatched: 7. This CDR3 comprises 16 residues. The CDR3 protein is CASSDLGTGCYSPLHF. The CDR3, as DNA: TGTGCCAGCAGTGACCTCGGGACAGGGTGTTATTCACCCCTCCACTTT.

This clonotype was recorded a few times. The J gene is TRBJ2-5, the V gene TRBV10-3; 7 bases align to TRBD2. The CDR3 loop spans 13 amino acids. Germline CDR1 is ENHRY and CDR2 is SYGVKD. J lost 9 bases, V lost 7 bases, and 11 bases had no gene match. The CDR3 region has the DNA TGTGCCATCAAGTCTAGCGGTCTTGGGGCCCAGTACTTC. Protein: CAIKSSGLGAQYF.

The gene calls are TRBV28 and TRBJ2-7, with D possibly TRBD2 on 5 matching bases. The ends were cut back, 8 bases at V and 2 bases at J, with 10 bases in the middle. The V gene's germline CDR1 is MDHEN and CDR2 SYDVKM. The CDR3 has 12 amino acids. For the CDR3, the DNA is TGTGCCAGCCTCCGACTACCCTACGAGCAGTACTTC. It is translated as CASLRLPYEQYF.

This clonotype was picked up a small number of times. Here the CDR3 reads CATTPWGGGTEAFF. The CDR3 DNA is TGTGCCACCACGCCCTGGGGAGGGGGCACTGAAGCTTTCTTT. V gene TRBV27 combines with J gene TRBJ1-1; possibly TRBD1 for D (6 bases). Looked up from germline, CDR1 is MNHEY and CDR2 is SMNVEV (reference sequence). Trimming took off 10 bases at V and 4 bases at J, with 19 bases between the two ends. The CDR3 spans 14 residues.

This clonotype was counted between two and nine times. This sequence joins TRBV19 and TRBJ2-1; 7 nucleotides align to TRBD2. CDR1 is LNHDA and CDR2 is SQIVND in the germline V gene (reference sequence). Germline trimming cut 4 bases from V and 4 bases from J; bases unmatched to any gene: 7. This CDR3 is 15 amino acids long. CDR3 coding DNA: TGTGCCAGTAGTACCCGACTAGCTAGGTACAATGAGCAGTTCTTC. Amino acids: CASSTRLARYNEQFF.